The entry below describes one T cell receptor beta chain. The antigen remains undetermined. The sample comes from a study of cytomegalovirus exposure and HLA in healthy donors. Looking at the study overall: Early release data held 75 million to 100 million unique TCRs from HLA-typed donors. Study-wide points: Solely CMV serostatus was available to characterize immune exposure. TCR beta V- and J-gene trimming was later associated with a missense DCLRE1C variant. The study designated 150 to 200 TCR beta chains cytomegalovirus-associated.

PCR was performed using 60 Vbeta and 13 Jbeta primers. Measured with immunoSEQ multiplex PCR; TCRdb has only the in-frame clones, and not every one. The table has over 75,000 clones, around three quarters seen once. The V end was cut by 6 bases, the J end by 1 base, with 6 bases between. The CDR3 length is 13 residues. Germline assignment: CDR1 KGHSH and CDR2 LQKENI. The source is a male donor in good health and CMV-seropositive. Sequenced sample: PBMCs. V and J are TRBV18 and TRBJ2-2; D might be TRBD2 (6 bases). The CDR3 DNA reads TGTGCCAGCTCCGGGGGGAACACCGGGGAGCTGTTTTTT. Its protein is CASSGGNTGELFF.